This T cell receptor beta chain came from a study of blood T cells in healthy people across ages. Healthy individuals of Caucasian origin from Russia, aged about 6 to 90, served as donors. A word on this clonotype: Antigen unknown.

With a J-beta primer mix and a sample-barcoded 5' primer, a second PCR ran about 7 to 11 cycles. TCRdb analysed the 5' RACE reads with MiXCR anew, one entry per CDR3 protein. The table lists under 1 million distinct CDR3 sequences, under 55% of them singletons. The CDR3 sequence is 16 residues long. V shed 1 base and J shed 3 bases, with 14 bases lying between them. The germline CDR1 and CDR2 sequences are LGHDT and YNNKEL (reference sequence). Points from the study as a whole: Shifts in expanded clonotypes may have been confounded by donor CMV status, which was unknown. Age advanced and TCR beta diversity per million T cells fell, roughly linearly. A strong correlation between TCR beta diversity and naive T cell percentage was seen.

The chain has TRBV3-1 and TRBJ2-3, with D perhaps TRBD1 (5 bases). What was sequenced was blood. This clonotype was obtained from a man in his 60s in good health. The CDR3 DNA is TGTGCCAGCAGCCAAGGGAAGGCCTCAGGGACAGATACGCAGTATTTT. Its protein product is CASSQGKASGTDTQYF.